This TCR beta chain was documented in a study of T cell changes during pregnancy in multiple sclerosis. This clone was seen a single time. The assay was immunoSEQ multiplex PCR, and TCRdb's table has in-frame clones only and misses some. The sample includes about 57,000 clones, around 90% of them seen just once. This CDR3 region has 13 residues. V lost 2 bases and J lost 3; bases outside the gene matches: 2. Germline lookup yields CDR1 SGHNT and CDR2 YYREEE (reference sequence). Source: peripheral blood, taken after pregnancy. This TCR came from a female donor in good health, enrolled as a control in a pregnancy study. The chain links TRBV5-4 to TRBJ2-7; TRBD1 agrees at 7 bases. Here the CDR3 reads CASSLNRGYEQYF. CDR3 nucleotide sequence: TGTGCCAGCAGCTTAAACAGGGGCTACGAGCAGTACTTC.